These 26 T cell receptor beta chains originate from one sample sequenced in a study of OX40 agonist ivuxolimab in advanced cancers. TCRdb's table, derived via immunoSEQ multiplex PCR, lists solely in-frame clones and lacks some. Found here are more than 65,000 clones, roughly 90% of them singletons; the top ten hold around 0.97%. The specimen comprised CD4+ or CD8+ T cells sorted from blood, sampled in a trial of the OX40 agonist ivuxolimab. The receptors derive from an adult with an advanced solid tumor such as melanoma, head and neck, liver or kidney cancer.

The chain links TRBV15 to TRBJ2-6; no definite D call. V was pared by 0 bases and J by 0 bases, with 15 bases between. This CDR3 comprises 19 residues. The germline V gene encodes CDR1 LNHNV and CDR2 YYDKDF (reference sequence). Here the CDR3 DNA reads TGTGCCACCAGCAGAGATGCAGTAAGAGGCCTCTCTGGGGCCAACGTCCTGACTTTC. Translation gives CATSRDAVRGLSGANVLTF.

This clone appeared a single time. The chain links TRBV7-2 to TRBJ2-5, with 7 bases lining up with TRBD2. This CDR3 has 17 residues. The V gene's germline CDR1 is SGHTA and CDR2 FQGNSA. V dropped 1 base and J dropped 5; count of bases not matched to a gene: 13. This CDR3 reads CASSLVGLGGSRETQYF. The CDR3 bases are TGTGCCAGCAGCTTAGTTGGGCTTGGCGGGAGCCGCGAGACCCAGTACTTC.

This rearrangement joins TRBV5-1 to TRBJ2-2; 9 bases fit TRBD2. The CDR3 runs to 14 residues. Trimming removed 5 bases from V and 5 bases from J; junction bases left unmatched: 4. Germline V lookup: CDR1 SGHRS, CDR2 YFSETQ. CDR3 coding DNA: TGCGCCAGCAGGAACGCGGGAGGGACCGGGGAGCTGTTTTTT. Protein: CASRNAGGTGELFF.

This chain uses TRBV29-1 with TRBJ2-7, with D possibly matching TRBD2 (5 bases). Trimming removed 7 bases from V and 3 bases from J, with 13 bases in between. There are 12 residues in the CDR3. Per germline, CDR1 SQVTM and CDR2 ANQGSEA. The CDR3 coding sequence is TGCAGCGGGATGGACTGGTACTACGAGCAGTACTTC. As protein: CSGMDWYYEQYF.

This clone occurred a few times. Here the CDR3 reads CASSYNPYEQYF. The CDR3 coding sequence is TGTGCCAGCAGTTACAACCCTTACGAGCAGTACTTC. The V and J genes are TRBV28 and TRBJ2-7, with D unclear. V was pared by 4 bases and J by 4 bases, with 8 bases between. CDR1 is MDHEN, CDR2 SYDVKM, per germline. The CDR3 runs to 12 residues.

This chain uses TRBV15 with TRBJ2-1, with TRBD2 matching 8 bases. With 6 bases clipped from V and 2 bases from J, the junction kept 6 bases outside the gene matches. The CDR3 consists of 15 residues. The germline gives CDR1 LNHNV, CDR2 YYDKDF (reference sequence). The chain's CDR3 is CATRNPGRAYNEQFF. For the CDR3, the DNA is TGTGCCACCAGAAATCCCGGGAGGGCCTACAATGAGCAGTTCTTC. The full variable domain, its missing parts supplied by reference TRBV15 and TRBJ2-1, is DAMVIQNPRYQVTQFGKPVTLSCSQTLNHNVMYWYQQKSSQAPKLLFHYYDKDFNNEADTPDNFQSRRPNTSFCFLDIRSPGLGDTAMYLCATRNPGRAYNEQFFGPGTRLTVL.

This chain joins TRBV4-1 and TRBJ2-7; D call uncertain. Trimming cost V 3 bases and J 3 bases, with 18 bases left between them. Germline CDR1 MGHRA, CDR2 YSYEKL. The CDR3 loop spans 16 amino acids. CDR3 DNA: TGCGCCAGCAGCCAGAACTCGGCCACCGTGGGCTACGAGCAGTACTTC. It specifies CASSQNSATVGYEQYF.

The chain is built from TRBV9 and TRBJ2-1, with D hard to call. Germline CDR1 reads SGDLS; CDR2 reads YYNGEE. The CDR3 length is 16 residues. V dropped 5 bases and J dropped 5 bases, with 20 bases sitting between them. Written as DNA, the CDR3 is TGTGCCAGCAGTGGTGGGCTAGTAGGCATCGACAATGAGCAGTTCTTC. It codes for CASSGGLVGIDNEQFF.

The CDR3 protein is CASSFQGQGTHEQYF. CDR3 in DNA: TGCGCCAGCAGCTTTCAGGGACAGGGAACCCACGAGCAGTACTTC. This sequence joins TRBV5-1 and TRBJ2-5; TRBD1 matches at 9 bases. The closer fit of TRBJ2-7 to the DNA end suggests the J call may be wrong. Per germline, CDR1 SGHRS and CDR2 YFSETQ. The CDR3 has 15 amino acids.

This clone was seen just once. The V call is TRBV10-1, the J call TRBJ1-2, with TRBD1 matching over 7 bases. The CDR3 loop spans 13 amino acids. Per the germline V gene, CDR1 is WNHNN and CDR2 is SYGVQD (reference sequence). Trimming took 10 bases from V and 6 from J; bases not matched to a gene: 11. This chain's CDR3 is CATSNRDSHGYTF. DNA of the CDR3: TGCGCCACCTCCAACCGGGACAGCCATGGCTACACCTTC.

V is TRBV20-1 and J is TRBJ2-1; the D is unclear. V was shortened by 4 bases and J by 6 bases, with 4 bases between the two germline ends. The CDR3 totals 10 residues. CDR1 DFQATT and CDR2 SNEGSKA come from the germline V gene (reference sequence). CDR3 protein: CSAKSNEQFF. CDR3 DNA: TGCAGTGCTAAGTCCAATGAGCAGTTCTTC.

CDR3 in DNA: TGTGCCAGCAGTCTAAGGGATTCACCCCTCCACTTT. Its protein is CASSLRDSPLHF. The rearrangement joins TRBV2 to TRBJ1-6; D is ambiguous. The CDR3 is 12 amino acids. Germline V gene sequence: CDR1 SNHLY, CDR2 FYNNEI. V lost 5 bases and J 8 bases, leaving 7 bases between the germline ends. Variable domain in full (rest from reference TRBV2 and TRBJ1-6): EPEVTQTPSHQVTQMGQEVILRCVPISNHLYFYWYRQILGQKVEFLVSFYNNEISEKSEIFDDQFSVERPDGSNFTLKIRSTKLEDSAMYFCASSLRDSPLHFGNGTRLTVT.

This chain links TRBV11-3 with TRBJ2-7, with D tentatively TRBD1 (5 bases). The CDR3 is 12 residues long. The V end lost 5 bases, the J end lost 6 bases, and 11 bases lay between the germline ends. Germline V lookup: CDR1 SGHNT, CDR2 YENEEA. The chain's CDR3 is CASSPRVGEQYF. The DNA of the CDR3 is TGTGCCAGCAGCCCCAGGGTCGGCGAGCAGTACTTC.

The rearrangement links TRBV16 to TRBJ2-1, with D possibly matching TRBD1 (7 bases). From germline, CDR1 is KGHSY and CDR2 FQNENV. The V and J ends lost 6 bases and 6 bases respectively, with 18 bases between them. The CDR3 is 15 amino acids. Here the CDR3 DNA reads TGTGCCAGCAGTCACGAGGGGGGACAGAGCAATGAGCAGTTCTTC. Its translation: CASSHEGGQSNEQFF.

CDR3 nucleotide sequence: TGTGCCAGCAGCTCGACTAGCGCAGGCGAGCAGTTCTTC. Translation: CASSSTSAGEQFF. The chain is built from TRBV11-2 and TRBJ2-1; 8 bases match TRBD2. This CDR3 region has 13 residues. Germline trimming cut 4 bases from V and 10 bases from J; bases unmatched to any gene: 6. Germline-derived CDR1 and CDR2 are SGHAT and FQNNGV.

The J gene is TRBJ2-4, the V gene TRBV5-1, with D perhaps TRBD1 (5 bases). V lost 2 bases and J lost 0, with 18 bases in between. This CDR3 contains 18 residues. Germline V lookup: CDR1 SGHRS, CDR2 YFSETQ. The CDR3 bases are TGCGCCAGCAGCTTCAAAGGGGAAAGGGGCCAAGCCAAAAACATTCAGTACTTC. This encodes CASSFKGERGQAKNIQYF.

CDR3 region: CASSLGWEQETQYF. As DNA, the CDR3 is TGTGCCAGCAGCTTAGGGTGGGAACAAGAGACCCAGTACTTC. The chain links TRBV7-7 to TRBJ2-5; D is ambiguous. The CDR3 totals 14 residues. CDR1 is SSHAT, CDR2 FNYEAQ, per germline (reference sequence). Trimming shortened V by 1 base and J by 2 bases, and 8 bases separated the two germline ends.

This chain joins TRBV5-4 and TRBJ2-7; 7 nucleotides line up with TRBD2. Looked up from germline, CDR1 is SGHNT and CDR2 is YYREEE (reference sequence). This CDR3 is built from 13 residues. The ends lost 4 bases at V and 5 bases at J; junction bases unmatched: 6. The CDR3 coding sequence is TGTGCCAGCAGCCCCAGCGGGGACCACGAGCAGTACTTC. Translated: CASSPSGDHEQYF.

The chain links TRBV14 to TRBJ2-7; 8 bases match TRBD2. Germline V lookup: CDR1 SGHDN, CDR2 FVKESK. The ends lost 3 bases at V and 2 bases at J; junction bases unmatched: 21. This CDR3 contains 20 residues. This CDR3 is CASSHPIWVSGGDVTYEQYF. For the CDR3, the DNA is TGTGCCAGCAGCCATCCTATTTGGGTTTCGGGGGGGGACGTAACCTACGAGCAGTACTTC.

This sequence joins TRBV9 and TRBJ1-1; D possibly corresponds to TRBD1 (5 bases). V shed 4 bases and J shed 0 bases, with 7 bases lying between them. The CDR3 consists of 13 residues. Looked up from germline, CDR1 is SGDLS and CDR2 is YYNGEE. CDR3 loop: CASSTQVNTEAFF. The CDR3 region has the DNA TGTGCCAGCAGCACACAGGTGAACACTGAAGCTTTCTTT.

The chain links TRBV4-2 to TRBJ2-3, with 13 positions matching TRBD2. Germline values: CDR1 LGHNA, CDR2 YNFKEQ. This CDR3 is built from 17 residues. V was clipped by 4 bases and J by 6 bases; unmatched bases: 10. The CDR3 loop reads CASSLRTSGGVQDTQYF. CDR3 DNA sequence: TGTGCCAGCAGCCTTCGGACTAGCGGGGGTGTCCAGGATACGCAGTATTTT.

Only one count was recorded for this clone. The chain recombines TRBV11-3 with TRBJ2-1, with 12 bases lining up with TRBD2. CDR3 size: 17 residues. V lost 5 bases to trimming and J lost 9 bases; unmatched junction nucleotides: 14. Germline CDR1 and CDR2: SGHNT and YENEEA. The CDR3 DNA follows: TGTGCCAGCAGCCATCGGGGGGCTAGCGGGAGGGTTGGTGAGCAGTTCTTC. Its translation is CASSHRGASGRVGEQFF.

This chain uses TRBV2 with TRBJ1-4; D not resolved. In germline, CDR1 is SNHLY, CDR2 FYNNEI. Deletions cut 8 bases from V and 10 bases from J, with 11 bases between. This CDR3 is 11 amino acids long. CDR3 DNA sequence: TGTGCCAGCGGTCGGGAGGGAAAACTGTTTTTT. Encoded protein: CASGREGKLFF.

This clone came up a few times. The chain uses TRBV19 and TRBJ1-3; tentative D call: TRBD1 (6 bases). From germline, CDR1 is LNHDA and CDR2 SQIVND (reference sequence). The CDR3 covers 15 residues. Trimming removed 5 bases at V and 0 bases at J, with 11 bases between. The CDR3 spells CASSGQPHSGNTIYF. The DNA for the CDR3 is TGTGCCAGTAGTGGACAGCCCCACTCTGGAAACACCATATATTTT.

The chain has TRBV9 and TRBJ2-3; D possibly corresponds to TRBD1 (5 bases). The V end lost 1 base, the J end lost 2 bases, and 8 bases lay between the germline ends. The CDR3 totals 14 residues. CDR1 is SGDLS, CDR2 YYNGEE, per germline. The CDR3 loop is CASSVRQSTDTQYF. CDR3 DNA: TGTGCCAGCAGCGTAAGACAGTCCACAGATACGCAGTATTTT. The full variable domain, completed using reference TRBV9 and TRBJ2-3, is DSGVTQTPKHLITATGQRVTLRCSPRSGDLSVYWYQQSLDQGLQFLIQYYNGEERAKGNILERFSAQQFPDLHSELNLSSLELGDSALYFCASSVRQSTDTQYFGPGTRLTVL.

This rearrangement joins TRBV5-1 to TRBJ2-3, with TRBD1 identical over 8 bases. Germline CDR1 SGHRS, CDR2 YFSETQ. The CDR3 is 11 residues long. V gave up 0 bases and J gave up 14 bases; unmatched junction bases: 2. CDR3 coding DNA: TGCGCCAGCAGCTTGGGGACAGGGTTGTATTTT. Residues: CASSLGTGLYF. The entire variable domain, with the rest obtained from reference TRBV5-1 and TRBJ2-3, is as follows: KAGVTQTPRYLIKTRGQQVTLSCSPISGHRSVSWYQQTPGQGLQFLFEYFSETQRNKGNFPGRFSGRQFSNSRSEMNVSTLELGDSALYLCASSLGTGLYFGPGTRLTVL.